The clone carrying this T cell receptor (beta chain) was counted ten times or more. This CDR3 has 12 amino acids. CDR1 DFQATT and CDR2 SNEGSKA come from the germline V gene (reference sequence). Trimming removed 5 bases at V and 8 bases at J, with 10 bases between. The time point is: technical triplicate 2. This sample was included in a study of neurological immune-mediated disorders. Every sequencing run drew on 15-18 subjects and yielded over 160 million TCR-beta sequences. A single record per CDR3 protein comes from TCRdb applying MiXCR to the 5' RACE reads. Among approximately 28,000 distinct CDR3 sequences, roughly 14% were seen once, and the ten largest hold about 5.7%.

The receptor was derived from a female donor with HTLV-1-associated myelopathy (HAM/TSP). The chain carries TRBV20-1 and TRBJ1-6; D is unclear. Input material: CD4+ T cells from blood. The CDR3 protein is CSARTGDSPLHF. CDR3 nucleotides: TGCAGTGCTCGGACCGGGGATTCACCCCTCCACTTT.